This is a list of T cell receptor beta chains from one sample in a study of T cells of healthy individuals. TCRdb recomputed calls from the 5' RACE reads with MiXCR, one row per CDR3 protein. Here the sample spans approximately 50,000 distinct CDR3 sequences, around 15% being singletons. The receptors were sampled from a human donor in good health. The CDR3 runs from the conserved cysteine through the conserved F or W. The D gene is left open where the match is weak. Some rows mark clone size as missing; the rest say once, few, many or name a class of expanded clone.

v_call	j_call	clone_size	d_call	cdr3_nt	cdr3_aa
TRBV9	TRBJ1-5	few	-	TGTGCCAGCGGAGGAGGGTTGGGGGTGGATCAGCCCCAGCATTTT	CASGGGLGVDQPQHF
TRBV7-9	TRBJ1-1	few	TRBD1	TGTGCCAGCAGCTCGGGACAGGGGCTGAACACTGAAGCTTTCTTT	CASSSGQGLNTEAFF
TRBV29-1	TRBJ2-1	many	-	TGCAGCGTTAGGAGCAATGAGCAGTTCTTC	CSVRSNEQFF
TRBV5-4	TRBJ2-3	-	TRBD2	TGTGCCAGCAGATCCGGGACTAGCGGGAGTATCCCAGATACGCAGTATTTT	CASRSGTSGSIPDTQYF
TRBV28	TRBJ2-7	few	TRBD1	TGTGCCAGCAGTTCCACGGACAGGGGCGAGCAGTACTTC	CASSSTDRGEQYF
TRBV6-5	TRBJ2-3	few	-	TGTGCCAGCAGTAACACAGATACGCAGTATTTT	CASSNTDTQYF
TRBV6-1	TRBJ2-2	few	TRBD1	TGTGCCAGCAGTGCCATCAGGGGGCCTAACACCGGGGAGCTGTTTTTT	CASSAIRGPNTGELFF
TRBV3-1	TRBJ2-3	many	-	TGTGCCAGCAGCCAAGCCTCACCGGGAACCCCTCCGTATTTT	CASSQASPGTPPYF
TRBV20-1	TRBJ2-3	many	TRBD2	TGCAGTGCTGGAAGGAGTAGCGGGCAGATCACAGATACGCAGTATTTT	CSAGRSSGQITDTQYF
TRBV12-3/TRBV12-4	TRBJ2-1	few	TRBD2	TGTGCCAGTTGCGGGAGCTCCTACAATGAGCAGTTCTTC	CASCGSSYNEQFF
TRBV9	TRBJ1-3	many	-	TGTGCCAGCAGCGCCGTCCAGGGGTTTGGAAACACCATATATTTT	CASSAVQGFGNTIYF
TRBV20-1	TRBJ2-7	many	TRBD1	TGCAGTGCCCTAGGGACAGGGTCTCCCTACGAGCAGTACTTC	CSALGTGSPYEQYF
TRBV6-1	TRBJ2-5	many	TRBD2	TGTGCCAGCAGTGAAGCGGTTAGCGGGAGGGCCAGGGAGACCCAGTACTTC	CASSEAVSGRARETQYF
TRBV10-1	TRBJ2-1	-	TRBD2	TGCGCCAGCAAGACACGCTTCAGCGGGGGGTTTCACAATGAGCAGTTCTTC	CASKTRFSGGFHNEQFF
TRBV14	TRBJ2-4	few	-	TGTGCCAGCAGCCTAGCGTGGAACATTCAGTACTTC	CASSLAWNIQYF
TRBV5-1	TRBJ2-3	many	-	TGCGCCAGCAGCTTGGCCGACAGGAGCACAGATACGCAGTATTTT	CASSLADRSTDTQYF
TRBV20-1	TRBJ2-3	many	-	TGCAGTGCTAGAGCCCCCACAGATACGCAGTATTTT	CSARAPTDTQYF
TRBV12-5	TRBJ2-2	many	-	TGTGCTAGTGGTTTGGCACAGACGAACACCGGGGAGCTGTTTTTT	CASGLAQTNTGELFF
TRBV7-9	TRBJ1-1	-	-	TGTGCCAGCAGCCGGTCCGGGGGGCTCGCCACTGAAGCTTTCTTT	CASSRSGGLATEAFF
TRBV4-3	TRBJ2-1	many	-	TGCGCCAGCAGCCCTCGGATTGGGGCCTACAATGAGCAGTTCTTC	CASSPRIGAYNEQFF
TRBV30	TRBJ2-6	many	-	TGTGCCTGGAGTCGAGGGAGCTCTGGGGCCAACGTCCTGACTTTC	CAWSRGSSGANVLTF
TRBV15	TRBJ2-7	many	-	TGTGCCACCCGTGGGACACCCATGAACGAGCAGTACTTC	CATRGTPMNEQYF
TRBV28	TRBJ1-4	-	TRBD1	TGTGCCAGCAGTTTTGGGGGACAGGGTCGATCGGGCGAAAAACTGTTTTTT	CASSFGGQGRSGEKLFF
TRBV6-2/TRBV6-3	TRBJ2-7	many	-	TGTGCCAGCAGTTCTACTCCAGTAAGTAGAATTAACTACGAGCAGTACTTC	CASSSTPVSRINYEQYF
TRBV12-3/TRBV12-4	TRBJ1-2	-	TRBD1	TGTGCCAGCAGAGCAGGGGGCGTGTATGGCTACACCTTC	CASRAGGVYGYTF
TRBV24-1	TRBJ2-3	few	-	TGTGCCACCAGTGATCCTACGAAGTCAGGGAGCACAGATACGCAGTATTTT	CATSDPTKSGSTDTQYF
TRBV20-1	TRBJ2-1	many	TRBD2	TGCAGTGCTACGAAGCGGGACGTCTACAATGAGCAGTTCTTC	CSATKRDVYNEQFF